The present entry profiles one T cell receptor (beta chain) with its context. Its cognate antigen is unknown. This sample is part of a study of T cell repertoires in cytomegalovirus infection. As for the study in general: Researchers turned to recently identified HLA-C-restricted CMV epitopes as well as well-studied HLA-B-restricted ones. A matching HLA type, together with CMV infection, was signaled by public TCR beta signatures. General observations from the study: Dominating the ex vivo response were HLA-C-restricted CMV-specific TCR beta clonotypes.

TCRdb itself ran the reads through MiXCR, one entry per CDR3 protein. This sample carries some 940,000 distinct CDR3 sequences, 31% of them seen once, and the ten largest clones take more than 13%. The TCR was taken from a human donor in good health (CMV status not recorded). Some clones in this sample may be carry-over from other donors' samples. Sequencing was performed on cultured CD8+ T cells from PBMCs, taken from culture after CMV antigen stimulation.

CDR3 protein: CATTWEWGTEAFF. The CDR3 DNA follows: TGCGCCACCACATGGGAATGGGGCACTGAAGCTTTCTTT. The rearrangement links TRBV10-2 to TRBJ1-1, with D unclear. Germline-derived CDR1 and CDR2 are WSHSY and SAAADI. This CDR3 contains 13 residues. V shed 10 bases and J shed 4 bases, with 16 bases lying between them.